Each of the 25 T cell receptor beta chains below was sequenced from the same sample in a study of T cell responses to AZD1222 COVID-19 vaccine. TCRdb's copy holds only in-frame clones and misses some; the assay was immunoSEQ multiplex PCR. In the table there are approximately 140,000 clones, roughly 90% of which are singletons. The sequencing used peripheral blood, collected on day 0 of AZD1222 vaccination. These receptors were obtained from an adult in good health.

The gene calls are TRBV5-4 and TRBJ1-2; possibly TRBD1 for D (5 bases). Trimming cost V 4 bases and J 6 bases, with 19 bases left between them. The V gene's germline CDR1 is SGHNT and CDR2 YYREEE (reference sequence). This CDR3 has 15 residues. The CDR3 coding sequence is TGTGCCAGCAGCCCCCCGGAGGGGAGCGTTCATGGCTACACCTTC. Amino acids: CASSPPEGSVHGYTF. Looking up the rest from reference TRBV5-4 and TRBJ1-2 gives the full variable domain: ETGVTQSPTHLIKTRGQQVTLRCSSQSGHNTVSWYQQALGQGPQFIFQYYREEENGRGNFPPRFSGLQFPNYSSELNVNALELDDSALYLCASSPPEGSVHGYTFGSGTRLTVV.

The chain couples TRBV30 to TRBJ1-5; D not resolved. The CDR3 extends over 15 amino acids. Trimming took off 0 bases at V and 3 bases at J, with 12 bases between the two ends. Germline loops: CDR1 GTSNPN, CDR2 SVGIG (reference sequence). CDR3 nucleotide sequence: TGTGCCTGGAGTGTGGGGTCATTCGTCAATCAGCCCCAGCATTTT. Amino acids: CAWSVGSFVNQPQHF.

The chain has TRBV3-1 (or the pseudogene TRBV3-2) and TRBJ1-4; TRBD1 matches 9 bases. CDR3 length: 15 amino acids. V trimming: 4 bases; J trimming: 8 bases; junction bases outside the gene matches: 8. Germline values: CDR1 LGHDT, CDR2 YNNKEL (reference sequence). CDR3 DNA sequence: TGTGCCAGCAGCCGACAGACAGGGGGTCCGGAAAAACTGTTTTTT. Amino acids: CASSRQTGGPEKLFF.

The chain uses TRBV27 and TRBJ2-1, with TRBD2 as a possible D gene (6 bases). Germline V gene sequence: CDR1 MNHEY, CDR2 SMNVEV (reference sequence). V shed 4 bases and J shed 5 bases, with 18 bases lying between them. The CDR3 contains 16 residues. The DNA of the CDR3 is TGTGCCAGCAGTTCCCCCCTGCGGGACCCCCACAATGAGCAGTTCTTC. Amino acid sequence: CASSSPLRDPHNEQFF.

V gene TRBV18 combines with J gene TRBJ2-7; perhaps TRBD1 as D (5 bases). This CDR3 contains 14 residues. Trimming stripped 3 bases from V and 6 bases from J, with 15 bases between. The germline V gene has CDR1 KGHSH and CDR2 LQKENI. The CDR3 region has the DNA TGTGCCAGCTCACCTAAAGGGGCGCAGGTCGAGCAGTACTTC. Encoded protein: CASSPKGAQVEQYF.

This chain uses TRBV5-6 with TRBJ2-3; no clear D gene. The CDR3 spans 11 residues. Per the germline V gene, CDR1 is SGHDT and CDR2 is YYEEEE. V was clipped by 3 bases and J by 5 bases, with 4 bases between them. Here the CDR3 reads CASSWGDTQYF. The CDR3 DNA sequence: TGTGCCAGCAGCTGGGGAGATACGCAGTATTTT.

The chain is built from TRBV3-1 (or the pseudogene TRBV3-2) and TRBJ1-3; D might be TRBD1 (5 bases). V lost 8 bases, J lost 0 bases, and 11 bases lay in between. Germline lookup yields CDR1 LGHDT and CDR2 YNNKEL (reference sequence). The CDR3 runs 14 residues. The CDR3 reads CASRREGSGNTIYF. The CDR3 DNA is TGTGCCAGCCGCAGGGAAGGCTCTGGAAACACCATATATTTT.

The rearrangement uses TRBV24-1 and TRBJ2-5; perhaps TRBD2 as D (7 bases). The CDR3 totals 13 residues. Germline-derived CDR1 and CDR2 are KGHDR and SFDVKD. Trimming cost V 4 bases and J 6 bases, with 11 bases left between them. CDR3 amino acids: CATSDGGLKTQYF. Written as DNA, the CDR3 is TGTGCCACCAGTGACGGGGGGCTGAAGACCCAGTACTTC.

The rearrangement joins TRBV19 to TRBJ2-3, with TRBD1 matching over 9 bases. The V and J ends lost 3 bases and 2 bases, in that order; junction bases with no gene match: 6. CDR3 length: 16 amino acids. Per germline, CDR1 LNHDA and CDR2 SQIVND (reference sequence). The CDR3 bases are TGTGCCAGTAGTATTATTTGGGACAGGGACACAGATACGCAGTATTTT. Translating it yields CASSIIWDRDTDTQYF.

The J gene is TRBJ1-5, the V gene TRBV7-8; D is ambiguous. Germline lookup yields CDR1 SGHVS and CDR2 FQNEAQ. The CDR3 is made up of 15 amino acids. V was shortened by 2 bases and J by 0 bases, with 8 bases between the two germline ends. The CDR3 coding sequence is TGTGCCAGCAGCTTATTCCCGGATAGCAATCAGCCCCAGCATTTT. Amino acids: CASSLFPDSNQPQHF.

V and J are TRBV4-3 and TRBJ1-5; D possibly corresponds to TRBD1 (6 bases). The CDR3 runs 16 residues. Trimming cost V 0 bases and J 7 bases, with 16 bases left between them. Germline V lookup: CDR1 LGHNA, CDR2 YSLEER. The CDR3: CASSQEHGGAHQPQHF. The DNA of the CDR3 is TGCGCCAGCAGCCAAGAACACGGGGGCGCTCACCAGCCCCAGCATTTT.

The rearrangement joins TRBV19 to TRBJ1-2, with D unresolved. The CDR3 runs 13 residues. Germline loops: CDR1 LNHDA, CDR2 SQIVND (reference sequence). V dropped 6 bases and J dropped 2 bases, with 10 bases sitting between them. This CDR3 is CASRSDENYGYTF. As DNA, the CDR3 is TGTGCCAGTAGGTCAGATGAAAACTATGGCTACACCTTC.

The chain links TRBV6-5 to TRBJ2-1; 10 bases are a match to TRBD1. Germline V CDR1 and CDR2: MNHEY, SVGAGI. The V gene end was trimmed by 5 bases and the J gene end by 8 bases; junction bases not matched to a gene: 9. The CDR3 has 15 amino acids. The CDR3: CASSTGQGGVYEQFF. CDR3 sequence (DNA): TGTGCCAGCAGTACCGGACAGGGGGGGGTGTATGAGCAGTTCTTC.

V is TRBV28 and J is TRBJ2-5; 10 bases map to TRBD2. The CDR3 loop spans 15 amino acids. V lost 3 bases and J lost 3; bases outside the gene matches: 4. CDR1 and CDR2 from the germline V gene are MDHEN and SYDVKM. In nucleotides, the CDR3 is TGTGCCAGCAGTTTGTGGACTAGCGGCAAAGAGACCCAGTACTTC. Protein sequence: CASSLWTSGKETQYF.

This chain joins TRBV29-1 and TRBJ1-1; D ambiguous. Trimming stripped 4 bases from V and 1 base from J, with 13 bases between. This CDR3 spans 14 amino acids. Germline assignment: CDR1 SQVTM and CDR2 ANQGSEA. Here the CDR3 DNA reads TGCAGCGTTGGGTTGACAACACCGAACACTGAAGCTTTCTTT. This translates into CSVGLTTPNTEAFF.

DNA for the CDR3: TGTGCCAGCAGCTGGGGGCCTTCCTACGAGCAGTACTTC. It translates to CASSWGPSYEQYF. The chain combines TRBV5-5 with TRBJ2-7; tentatively, D is TRBD1 (6 bases). Per germline, CDR1 SGHKS and CDR2 YYEKEE (reference sequence). Trimming took 3 bases from V and 1 from J, leaving 8 bases between them. The CDR3 runs 13 residues.

This chain joins TRBV21-1 and TRBJ2-7; TRBD2 is the table's D call, not checked against the DNA. TRBV21-1 is described as a pseudogene. The CDR3 covers 15 residues. CDR3 sequence: CASSARTSGNYEQYF. The CDR3 coding sequence is TGTGCCAGCAGCGCCCGGACTAGCGGAAACTACGAGCAGTACTTC.

This clone was observed a single time. Being one base from a much bigger clone, this may be a read error. This chain joins TRBV12-3 or TRBV12-4 and TRBJ1-1, with no clear D. V lost 1 base to trimming and J lost 0 bases, with 3 bases between them. The CDR3 is 13 amino acids. The CDR3 loop is CASSLGVNTEAFF. In nucleotides, the CDR3 is TGTGCCAGCAGTTTAGGAGTGAACACTGAAGCTTTCTTT.

The V and J genes are TRBV19 and TRBJ2-2, with D hard to call. V shed 4 bases and J shed 6 bases, with 6 bases lying between them. This CDR3 has 12 residues. The germline gives CDR1 LNHDA, CDR2 SQIVND (reference sequence). CDR3 protein: CASSRSPGELFF. The CDR3 nucleotides read TGTGCCAGTAGTAGGAGCCCCGGGGAGCTGTTTTTT.

In this sample, this clone turned up once. The chain recombines TRBV3-1 (or the pseudogene TRBV3-2) with TRBJ2-2; D possibly corresponds to TRBD1 (6 bases). Germline-derived CDR1 and CDR2 are LGHDT and YNNKEL (reference sequence). The CDR3 sequence is 17 residues long. V lost 1 base and J 2 bases, leaving 14 bases between the germline ends. The CDR3: CASSQVEGQTNTGELFF. The CDR3 DNA reads TGTGCCAGCAGCCAAGTTGAAGGACAGACCAACACCGGGGAGCTGTTTTTT.

The V call is TRBV4-3, the J call TRBJ1-6, with D maybe TRBD1 (5 bases). The CDR3 covers 14 residues. The V end was cut by 4 bases, the J end by 4 bases, with 8 bases between. In germline, CDR1 is LGHNA, CDR2 YSLEER. The CDR3 region is CASSPGLYNSPLHF. DNA for the CDR3: TGCGCCAGCAGCCCGGGACTTTATAATTCACCCCTCCACTTT.

This clone appeared once. The chain carries TRBV5-1 and TRBJ2-7; the D gene is possibly TRBD2 (5 bases). From germline, CDR1 is SGHRS and CDR2 YFSETQ. The CDR3 is 12 amino acids. Trimming took off 6 bases at V and 4 bases at J, with 11 bases between the two ends. This CDR3 is CASMDGVYEQYF. Written as DNA, the CDR3 is TGCGCCAGCATGGACGGGGTTTACGAGCAGTACTTC.

The chain links TRBV29-1 to TRBJ1-1; perhaps TRBD1 as D (6 bases). The CDR3 totals 12 residues. V was trimmed by 6 bases and J by 3 bases, leaving 11 bases between them. Per the germline V gene, CDR1 is SQVTM and CDR2 is ANQGSEA. The CDR3 DNA sequence: TGCAGCGTCGGACAGTCGCACACTGAAGCTTTCTTT. It specifies CSVGQSHTEAFF.

The chain uses TRBV10-3 and TRBJ1-1, with TRBD1 identical over 11 bases. Per the germline V gene, CDR1 is ENHRY and CDR2 is SYGVKD. Trimming at V came to 9 bases and at J to 5 bases, leaving 2 bases not matched to a gene. This CDR3 has 12 amino acids. CDR3 sequence: CAIGQGATEAFF. The CDR3, as DNA: TGTGCCATTGGACAGGGGGCAACTGAAGCTTTCTTT.

This sequence joins TRBV7-9 and TRBJ1-1, with TRBD1 matching 10 bases. V lost 5 bases, J lost 8 bases, and 8 bases stayed unmatched. Germline V gene sequence: CDR1 SEHNR, CDR2 FQNEAQ (reference sequence). This CDR3 has 14 residues. CDR3 amino acids: CASSTDRGLFEAFF. CDR3 nucleotides: TGTGCCAGCAGCACCGACAGGGGGCTCTTCGAAGCTTTCTTT.